A selection of T cell receptor beta chains follows, all from one sample in a study of T cell repertoires in cytomegalovirus infection. Using its own MiXCR run on the reads, TCRdb lists one record per CDR3 protein. Here the sample spans under 95,000 distinct CDR3 sequences, roughly 44% being singletons. These receptors have no identified antigens. Sequencing was performed on CD8+ T cells from cultured PBMCs, taken from culture after CMV antigen stimulation. Every receptor here comes from a human donor in good health (CMV status not recorded). Some clones in this sample may be carry-over from other donors' samples. The CDR3 runs from the conserved cysteine through the conserved F or W. A D gene is named only where the DNA matches it firmly. Part of the rows lack a size; the others show once, few, many or a class for expanded clones.

clone_size: .; d_call: .; j_call: TRBJ1-2; v_call: TRBV12-5; cdr3_nt: TGTGCTAGTGGTTTCCGACAGGATAATGGCTACACCTTC; cdr3_aa: CASGFRQDNGYTF
clone_size: few; d_call: .; j_call: TRBJ2-3; v_call: TRBV27; cdr3_nt: TGTGCCAGCAGCCCCCCCCAGGGTACAGATACGCAGTATTTT; cdr3_aa: CASSPPQGTDTQYF
clone_size: few; d_call: TRBD1; j_call: TRBJ2-1; v_call: TRBV11-2; cdr3_nt: TGTGCCAGCAGCTTAGGGAGAGGGGGCGAGCAGTTCTTC; cdr3_aa: CASSLGRGGEQFF
clone_size: .; d_call: TRBD2; j_call: TRBJ2-2; v_call: TRBV7-3; cdr3_nt: TGTGCCAGCAGCTTAAAACGGCTAGCGGGAGCGCAAAACACCGGGGAGCTGTTTTTT; cdr3_aa: CASSLKRLAGAQNTGELFF
clone_size: .; d_call: TRBD1; j_call: TRBJ1-2; v_call: TRBV2; cdr3_nt: TGTGCCAGCAGGGAACCATCAGGGGGTTGGTATGGCTACACCTTC; cdr3_aa: CASREPSGGWYGYTF
clone_size: once; d_call: .; j_call: TRBJ1-1; v_call: TRBV11-1; cdr3_nt: TGTGCCAGCAGCTTGCCGGAAGGGAACACTGAAGCTTTCTTT; cdr3_aa: CASSLPEGNTEAFF
clone_size: few; d_call: .; j_call: TRBJ2-3; v_call: TRBV24-1; cdr3_nt: TGTGCCACCAGTGATCCACGGTTGGGGAGGGATACGCAGTATTTT; cdr3_aa: CATSDPRLGRDTQYF
clone_size: .; d_call: TRBD1; j_call: TRBJ2-7; v_call: TRBV27; cdr3_nt: TGTGCCAGCAAGTCCCCGGGACAGGGGACCTACGAGCAGTACTTC; cdr3_aa: CASKSPGQGTYEQYF
clone_size: few; d_call: .; j_call: TRBJ1-2; v_call: TRBV27; cdr3_nt: TGTGCCAGCAGTTTCGGGGGTCTGGATGGCTACACCTTC; cdr3_aa: CASSFGGLDGYTF
clone_size: .; d_call: .; j_call: TRBJ1-4; v_call: TRBV20-1; cdr3_nt: TGCAGTGCTAGACGTCAGGGTTTTACTAATGAAAAACTGTTTTTT; cdr3_aa: CSARRQGFTNEKLFF
clone_size: .; d_call: .; j_call: TRBJ2-7; v_call: TRBV10-1; cdr3_nt: TGCGCCAGCAGCCCGAGGACGGGGAGTCGCTCTATCCCGTACGAGCAGTACTTC; cdr3_aa: CASSPRTGSRSIPYEQYF
clone_size: .; d_call: .; j_call: TRBJ2-7; v_call: TRBV7-9; cdr3_nt: TGTGCCAGCAGCCCCGATAGTTTGGACGTCCGCTCCTACGAGCAGTACTTC; cdr3_aa: CASSPDSLDVRSYEQYF
clone_size: .; d_call: .; j_call: TRBJ2-2; v_call: TRBV29-1; cdr3_nt: TGCAGCGCCTCGACAGGCACCGGGGAGCTGTTTTTT; cdr3_aa: CSASTGTGELFF
clone_size: few; d_call: TRBD2; j_call: TRBJ2-7; v_call: TRBV7-6; cdr3_nt: TGTGCCAGCAGCTGGCCGGGACTAGCGTACTCCTACGAGCAGTACTTC; cdr3_aa: CASSWPGLAYSYEQYF
clone_size: .; d_call: .; j_call: TRBJ2-7; v_call: TRBV6-8; cdr3_nt: TGTGCCAGCAGTTACTTCCAAGGCGAGCAGTACTTC; cdr3_aa: CASSYFQGEQYF
clone_size: few; d_call: .; j_call: TRBJ2-1; v_call: TRBV6-2/TRBV6-3; cdr3_nt: TGTGCCAGCAGTTACCCTACTGGGCGGCTGTCCTACAATGAGCAGTTCTTC; cdr3_aa: CASSYPTGRLSYNEQFF
clone_size: .; d_call: .; j_call: TRBJ2-7; v_call: TRBV7-9; cdr3_nt: TGTGCCAGCAGCTCACAACTAGAAGGCTACGAGCAGTACTTC; cdr3_aa: CASSSQLEGYEQYF
clone_size: .; d_call: .; j_call: TRBJ1-2; v_call: TRBV20-1; cdr3_nt: TGCAGTGCTAGACTTCCAGGGGTCTATGGCTACACCTTC; cdr3_aa: CSARLPGVYGYTF
clone_size: .; d_call: TRBD2; j_call: TRBJ2-7; v_call: TRBV20-1; cdr3_nt: TGCAGTGCTAAACTTAGCGGGAGAAAGCCCTACGAGCAGTACTTC; cdr3_aa: CSAKLSGRKPYEQYF
clone_size: once; d_call: .; j_call: TRBJ2-1; v_call: TRBV24-1; cdr3_nt: TGTGCCACCAGTCCGTCAGGGGATAGCTACAATGAGCAGTTCTTC; cdr3_aa: CATSPSGDSYNEQFF
clone_size: few; d_call: TRBD1; j_call: TRBJ2-1; v_call: TRBV11-2; cdr3_nt: TGTGCCAGCAGCTTTTTAGACAGGGGCGTCTACAATGAGCAGTTCTTC; cdr3_aa: CASSFLDRGVYNEQFF
clone_size: .; d_call: .; j_call: TRBJ1-5; v_call: TRBV7-3; cdr3_nt: TGTGCCAGCAGCCCCTCGCGCCAACTTAATCAGCCCCAGCATTTT; cdr3_aa: CASSPSRQLNQPQHF
clone_size: .; d_call: .; j_call: TRBJ2-5; v_call: TRBV7-3; cdr3_nt: TGTGCCAGCAGCTTAGATGGACAGCTACAAGAGACCCAGTACTTC; cdr3_aa: CASSLDGQLQETQYF
clone_size: .; d_call: .; j_call: TRBJ2-7; v_call: TRBV6-1; cdr3_nt: TGTGCCAGCAGTGAGGGGGAGAGCTACGAGCAGTACTTC; cdr3_aa: CASSEGESYEQYF
clone_size: .; d_call: TRBD2; j_call: TRBJ2-3; v_call: TRBV12-3/TRBV12-4; cdr3_nt: TGTGCCAGCACCCTAGCAGCGGGGGCCATCACAGATACGCAGTATTTT; cdr3_aa: CASTLAAGAITDTQYF
clone_size: few; d_call: .; j_call: TRBJ1-1; v_call: TRBV11-2; cdr3_nt: TGTGCCAGCAGCTTAGGGGGGCCCACTGAAGCTTTCTTT; cdr3_aa: CASSLGGPTEAFF
clone_size: .; d_call: TRBD1; j_call: TRBJ2-7; v_call: TRBV6-6; cdr3_nt: TGTGCCAGCAGTTACTCCAGGGGGACGAGGGCCGAGCAGTACTTC; cdr3_aa: CASSYSRGTRAEQYF
clone_size: .; d_call: .; j_call: TRBJ2-3; v_call: TRBV3-1; cdr3_nt: TGTGCCAGCAGCCCAGAACGGTTCACAGATACGCAGTATTTT; cdr3_aa: CASSPERFTDTQYF
clone_size: few; d_call: .; j_call: TRBJ2-7; v_call: TRBV11-2; cdr3_nt: TGTGCCAGCAGCTTTGATGGAGGGAGCGAGCAGTACTTC; cdr3_aa: CASSFDGGSEQYF
clone_size: few; d_call: .; j_call: TRBJ2-1; v_call: TRBV27; cdr3_nt: TGTGCCAGCAGTTTATCGGGGAGACAAAATGAGCAGTTCTTC; cdr3_aa: CASSLSGRQNEQFF
clone_size: once; d_call: TRBD2; j_call: TRBJ2-1; v_call: TRBV11-2; cdr3_nt: TGTGCCAGCAGCTTAGCGGGGACTAGCGGGTACAATGAGCAGTTCTTC; cdr3_aa: CASSLAGTSGYNEQFF
clone_size: many; d_call: .; j_call: TRBJ2-1; v_call: TRBV6-5; cdr3_nt: TGTGCCAGCAGTTACCCAGGGGGGGACGAGCAGTTCTTC; cdr3_aa: CASSYPGGDEQFF
clone_size: .; d_call: TRBD2; j_call: TRBJ2-3; v_call: TRBV4-2; cdr3_nt: TGTGCCAGCAGCCAAGATGCGGCTAGCGGGTCGGCAGATACGCAGTATTTT; cdr3_aa: CASSQDAASGSADTQYF
clone_size: .; d_call: .; j_call: TRBJ2-7; v_call: TRBV7-3; cdr3_nt: TGTGCCAGCAGCTTAATTTGGTTTAGGGGTAGCTCCTACGAGCAGTACTTC; cdr3_aa: CASSLIWFRGSSYEQYF
clone_size: .; d_call: .; j_call: TRBJ2-1; v_call: TRBV7-3; cdr3_nt: TGTGCCAGCAGCTTAAGGGGGGGGGCGGACAATGAGCAGTTCTTC; cdr3_aa: CASSLRGGADNEQFF
clone_size: .; d_call: .; j_call: TRBJ2-6; v_call: TRBV28; cdr3_nt: TGTGCCAGCAGTTTCGGCATTTTCTCTGGGGCCAACGTCCTGACTTTC; cdr3_aa: CASSFGIFSGANVLTF
clone_size: .; d_call: TRBD2; j_call: TRBJ2-1; v_call: TRBV24-1; cdr3_nt: TGTGCCACCAGTGCAATGGCGGGGGGGCTCAATGAGCAGTTCTTC; cdr3_aa: CATSAMAGGLNEQFF
clone_size: few; d_call: TRBD2; j_call: TRBJ2-1; v_call: TRBV7-9; cdr3_nt: TGTGCCAGCAGCCACGGACTAGCGACGGTTGAGCAGTTCTTC; cdr3_aa: CASSHGLATVEQFF
clone_size: .; d_call: .; j_call: TRBJ1-2; v_call: TRBV5-5; cdr3_nt: TGTGCCAGCAGCTGGGAGACCGCTGTCTCCTATGGCTACACCTTC; cdr3_aa: CASSWETAVSYGYTF
clone_size: few; d_call: .; j_call: TRBJ2-5; v_call: TRBV19; cdr3_nt: TGTGCCAGTAGTATAGTTGAGGGGAGGACCCAGTACTTC; cdr3_aa: CASSIVEGRTQYF
clone_size: .; d_call: .; j_call: TRBJ1-3; v_call: TRBV7-8; cdr3_nt: TGTGCCAGCAGCCCAGAAGCCAGCAGCTCTGGAAACACCATATATTTT; cdr3_aa: CASSPEASSSGNTIYF
clone_size: .; d_call: .; j_call: TRBJ2-3; v_call: TRBV7-8; cdr3_nt: TGTGCCAGCAGATTAACAGGGCCCACAGATACGCAGTATTTT; cdr3_aa: CASRLTGPTDTQYF